This T cell receptor beta chain appears in the sequencing data of a study of T cells in Graves' hyperthyroidism and ophthalmopathy. Broader study findings: A model built on 13 V-J features separated ophthalmopathy from stable hyperthyroidism.

This clonotype was recorded at least ten times. Its antigen is undetermined. Those with hyperthyroidism were 18 to 65 years old, newly diagnosed, and ill for under 2 months. Lactation, pregnancy, other autoimmune disease or uncontrolled infection excluded patients. In making diagnoses, clinical symptoms, serum thyroxine and TRAb, thyroid ultrasound and orbital computed tomography were all used. RNA transcripts gave rise to amplified TCR beta CDR3 regions. TCR CDR3 regions were first amplified by RT-PCR with HTBI primers. MiXCR, applied by TCRdb to the multiplex PCR reads, yields one record per CDR3 protein. The sample contains some 700,000 distinct CDR3 sequences, roughly 17% of which appear only once. V was cut by 3 bases and J by 3 bases, with 8 bases left in between. CDR1 and CDR2 from the germline V gene are KGHSH and LQKENI. The CDR3 extends over 13 amino acids.

Sample: blood. The TCR was taken from a man over 45 with Graves' hyperthyroidism. The V and J genes are TRBV18 and TRBJ2-5; D unresolved. This CDR3 is CASSPRQEETQYF. For the CDR3, the DNA is TGTGCCAGCTCACCTCGACAAGAAGAGACCCAGTACTTC.